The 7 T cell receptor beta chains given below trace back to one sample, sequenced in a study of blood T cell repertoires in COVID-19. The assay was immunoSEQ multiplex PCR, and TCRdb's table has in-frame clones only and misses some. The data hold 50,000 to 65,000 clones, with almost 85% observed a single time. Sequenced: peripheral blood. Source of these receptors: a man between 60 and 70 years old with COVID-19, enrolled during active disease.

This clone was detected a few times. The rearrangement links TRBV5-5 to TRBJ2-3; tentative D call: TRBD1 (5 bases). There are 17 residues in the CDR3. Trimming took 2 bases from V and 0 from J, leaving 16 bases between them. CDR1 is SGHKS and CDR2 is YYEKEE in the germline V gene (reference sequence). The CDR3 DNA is TGTGCCAGCAGCTTAACGACAGACCTTACTAGCACAGATACGCAGTATTTT. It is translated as CASSLTTDLTSTDTQYF.

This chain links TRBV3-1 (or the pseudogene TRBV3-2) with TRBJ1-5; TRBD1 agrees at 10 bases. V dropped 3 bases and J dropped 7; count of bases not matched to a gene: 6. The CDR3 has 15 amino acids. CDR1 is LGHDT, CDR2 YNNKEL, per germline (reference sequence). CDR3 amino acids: CASSQTGGAPQPQHF. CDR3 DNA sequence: TGTGCCAGCAGCCAGACAGGGGGCGCCCCCCAGCCCCAGCATTTT.

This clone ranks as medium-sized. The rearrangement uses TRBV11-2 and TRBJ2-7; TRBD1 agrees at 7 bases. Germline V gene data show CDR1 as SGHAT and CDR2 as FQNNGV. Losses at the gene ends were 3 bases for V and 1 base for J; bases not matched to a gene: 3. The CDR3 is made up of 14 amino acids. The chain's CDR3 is CASSLGQLSYEQYF. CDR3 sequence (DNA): TGTGCCAGCAGCTTGGGACAGCTTTCCTACGAGCAGTACTTC. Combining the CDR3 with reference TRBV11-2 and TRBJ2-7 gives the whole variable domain EAGVAQSPRYKIIEKRQSVAFWCNPISGHATLYWYQQILGQGPKLLIQFQNNGVVDDSQLPKDRFSAERLKGVDSTLKIQPAKLEDSAVYLCASSLGQLSYEQYFGPGTRLTVT.

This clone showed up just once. The chain's CDR3 is CASSRRGQETQYF. Written as DNA, the CDR3 is TGTGCCAGCAGCCGCCGCGGACAAGAGACCCAGTACTTC. J is TRBJ2-5 and V is TRBV3-1 (or the pseudogene TRBV3-2); D is unresolved. The germline V gene encodes CDR1 LGHDT and CDR2 YNNKEL (reference sequence). This CDR3 is 13 amino acids long. The V end lost 4 bases, the J end lost 2 bases, and 8 bases lay between the germline ends.

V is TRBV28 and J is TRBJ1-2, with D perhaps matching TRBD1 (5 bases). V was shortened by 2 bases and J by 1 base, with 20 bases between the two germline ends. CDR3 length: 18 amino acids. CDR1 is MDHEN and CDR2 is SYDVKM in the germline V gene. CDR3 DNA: TGTGCCAGCAGTTTAAGGAGGGTCGGGGTTGGGGGTAACTATGGCTACACCTTC. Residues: CASSLRRVGVGGNYGYTF.

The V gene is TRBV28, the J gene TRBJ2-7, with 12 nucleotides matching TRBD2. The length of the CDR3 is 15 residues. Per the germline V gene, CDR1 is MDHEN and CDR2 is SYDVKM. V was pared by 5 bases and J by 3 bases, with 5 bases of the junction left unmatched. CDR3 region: CASSEILAGGYEQYF. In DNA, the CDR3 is TGTGCCAGCAGTGAGATACTAGCGGGAGGCTACGAGCAGTACTTC.

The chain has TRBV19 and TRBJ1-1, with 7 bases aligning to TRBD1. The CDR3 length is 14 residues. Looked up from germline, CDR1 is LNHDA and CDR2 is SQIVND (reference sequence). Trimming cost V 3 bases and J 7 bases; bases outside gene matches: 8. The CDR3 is CASSIGGQQLEAFF. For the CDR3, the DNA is TGTGCCAGTAGTATCGGGGGACAGCAACTTGAAGCTTTCTTT.